Below, 29 T cell receptor beta chains from the same sample are listed, as sequenced in a study of tumor-infiltrating lymphocytes in primary liver carcinoma. TCR beta cDNA was made from approximately 500 ng total RNA with a constant-region primer. Three nested multiplex PCR rounds, a slightly modified ARM-PCR method, built the TCR beta libraries. Use of TRBV1-TRBV30 forward primers with a C-beta reverse primer characterized the first two PCR rounds, which lasted about 11 cycles each. Each CDR3 protein gets one entry after TCRdb re-called the multiplex PCR reads with MiXCR. Of under 85,000 distinct CDR3 sequences listed, 55% to 85% are singletons. From unsorted bulk tissue weighing roughly 18-30 mg, DNA and RNA were co-extracted. Sequencing was carried out using liver tumor tissue from sampling region 1. Subset of the sample: tumor region T1, superior pole. The source of these receptors is a man aged 35 to 55 with primary liver carcinoma and hepatitis B virus infection.

This clonotype has more than one count but fewer than ten. The gene calls are TRBV6-5 and TRBJ2-1; TRBD1 is a possible D gene (6 bases). The CDR3 extends over 13 amino acids. V was trimmed by 6 bases and J by 6 bases, leaving 12 bases between them. Per the germline V gene, CDR1 is MNHEY and CDR2 is SVGAGI. CDR3 sequence: CASSPTGSNEQFF. The CDR3 DNA is TGTGCCAGCAGCCCTACAGGGAGCAATGAGCAGTTCTTC.

For this clonotype: One end of the junction does not line up with germline, which may come from a read error. The chain links TRBV30 to TRBJ2-3; the D gene is possibly TRBD2 (6 bases). The CDR3 sequence is 15 residues long. Germline loops: CDR1 GTSNPN, CDR2 SVGIG (reference sequence). The CDR3 bases are TGTGCCTGGGGTGTACTAGCAGGAGTCCCAGATACGCAGTATTTT. It yields the protein CAWGVLAGVPDTQYF.

On this clonotype: A much more abundant neighbour one base away suggests this may be a read error. The V call is TRBV11-2, the J call TRBJ1-2; D is ambiguous. The CDR3 loop spans 17 amino acids. With 0 bases removed from V and 6 bases from J, the gap between germline ends came to 20 bases. The germline CDR1 and CDR2 sequences are SGHAT and FQNNGV. CDR3 coding DNA: TGTGCCAGCAGCTTAGAGTATGTAGAGGGAGCGCTCAATGGCTACACCTTC. The encoded protein is CASSLEYVEGALNGYTF. Drawing the rest from reference TRBV11-2 and TRBJ1-2, the complete variable domain is EAGVAQSPRYKIIEKRQSVAFWCNPISGHATLYWYQQILGQGPKLLIQFQNNGVVDDSQLPKDRFSAERLKGVDSTLKIQPAKLEDSAVYLCASSLEYVEGALNGYTFGSGTRLTVV.

The sample holds many counts of this clonotype. V usage is TRBV10-3 and J usage is TRBJ1-1, with TRBD1 matching 7 bases. Trimming took 4 bases from V and 3 from J; bases not matched to a gene: 5. CDR3 length: 14 amino acids. In germline, CDR1 is ENHRY, CDR2 SYGVKD. CDR3 amino acids: CAISGRQGYTEAFF. The CDR3 DNA is TGTGCCATCAGTGGACGACAGGGATACACTGAAGCTTTCTTT.

Notes on this clonotype: A much larger clone sits a single nucleotide away, making a read error possible. CDR3 amino acids: CASRAIDRARADTQYF. The CDR3 nucleotides are TGTGCCTCGAGAGCAATCGACAGGGCAAGGGCAGATACGCAGTATTTT. The gene calls are TRBV30 and TRBJ2-3, with 7 bases identical to TRBD1. Trimming at V came to 7 bases and at J to 4 bases, leaving 17 bases not matched to a gene. This CDR3 comprises 16 residues. CDR1 and CDR2 (germline): GTSNPN, SVGIG (reference sequence).

V and J are TRBV2 and TRBJ2-1; 10 bases match TRBD2. The CDR3 sequence is 14 residues long. Germline lookup yields CDR1 SNHLY and CDR2 FYNNEI. After removal of 10 bases from V and 12 bases from J, the junction contained 15 bases not matched to a gene. CDR3 DNA sequence: TGTGCCACAGCACCGGCTAGCGGGGGTGTGGGGCAGTTCTTC. Protein: CATAPASGGVGQFF.

The table lists this clonotype with many counts. The chain joins TRBV6-6 to TRBJ1-1, with TRBD1 identical over 8 bases. CDR3 size: 18 residues. V lost 4 bases, J lost 6 bases, and 19 bases stayed unmatched. Germline V gene sequence: CDR1 MNHNY, CDR2 SVGAGI (reference sequence). The chain's CDR3 is CASSFAPADRAGGAEAFF. The CDR3 DNA reads as TGTGCCAGCAGTTTCGCCCCTGCGGACAGGGCAGGGGGAGCTGAAGCTTTCTTT.

A word on this clonotype: This may stem from a read error, because a much larger clone lies one nucleotide away. In DNA form, the CDR3 reads TGTGCCACCAGTGACTCCGACAGGTGGGAGCAGTTCTTC. Amino acids: CATSDSDRWEQFF. The genes are TRBV24-1 and TRBJ2-1; the D gene is possibly TRBD1 (6 bases). The V end was cut by 4 bases, the J end by 10 bases, with 13 bases between. This CDR3 is built from 13 residues. Germline CDR1 KGHDR, CDR2 SFDVKD.

A few counts support this clonotype. A much larger clonotype is one base distant, so this may be a read error. The genes are TRBV21-1 and TRBJ1-6. TRBV21-1 is termed a pseudogene. The CDR3 spans 18 residues. The CDR3 here is CASSKEGQATLKNSPLRF. As DNA, the CDR3 is TGTGCCAGCAGCAAAGAAGGGCAGGCTACCCTAAAAAATTCACCCCTCCGCTTT.

Note on this clonotype: An end of the junction does not agree with germline; a read error may underlie this. The chain employs TRBV6-1 and TRBJ1-5; no definite D call. CDR3 size: 16 residues. Germline loops: CDR1 MNHNS, CDR2 SASEGT. The CDR3 protein is CATSETKLDSNQPRHF. The CDR3 nucleotides are TGTGCCACCAGTGAAACTAAACTCGATAGCAATCAGCCCCGGCATTTT.

As for this clonotype: One end of the junction fails to match germline, which may point to a read error. The chain links TRBV4-1 to TRBJ2-1; tentative D call: TRBD2 (5 bases). The germline gives CDR1 MGHRA, CDR2 YSYEKL. The CDR3 extends over 15 amino acids. For the CDR3, the DNA is TGCGCCAGCGGCCACCAGCGGTGCAATAACAATGAGCAGTTCTTC. Translating it yields CASGHQRCNNNEQFF.

The CDR3 protein is CASSFEAFTEAFF. The DNA of the CDR3 is TGTGCCAGCAGTTTTGAGGCGTTCACTGAAGCTTTCTTT. V and J are TRBV12-3 or TRBV12-4 and TRBJ1-1, with D unclear. CDR3 length: 13 amino acids. V was clipped by 3 bases and J by 4 bases, with 9 bases between them.

Concerning this clonotype: Being one base from a much bigger clone, this may be a read error. This chain uses TRBV28 with TRBJ1-5, with no clear D. This CDR3 has 14 amino acids. Germline V lookup: CDR1 MDHEN, CDR2 SYDVKM. The CDR3 reads CVSSQQVSNQPQHF. For the CDR3, the DNA is TGTGTCAGCAGTCAACAAGTGAGCAATCAGCCCCAGCATTTT.

With respect to this clonotype: As the CDR3 is not closed by the conserved phenylalanine or tryptophan, this likely results from a read error. This sequence joins TRBV29-1 and TRBJ2-5; TRBD2 is a possible D gene (6 bases). This CDR3 spans 14 amino acids. Per the germline V gene, CDR1 is SQVTM and CDR2 is ANQGSEA. The ends were cut back, 3 bases at V and 5 bases at J, with 16 bases in the middle. CDR3 coding DNA: TGCAGCGTTGATGGGGACTCCTGGGAGGAGACCCAGTACTCC. Its protein product is CSVDGDSWEETQYS.

Comments on this clonotype: Germline and junction disagree at one end, which may indicate a read error. This chain links TRBV6-1 with TRBJ1-6; D unresolved. Germline assignment: CDR1 MNHNS and CDR2 SASEGT. CDR3 length: 15 residues. In DNA form, the CDR3 reads TGTGCCAGCAGTGAATCGGCGTGGGTCAATTCGCCCCTCCACTTT. Translation gives CASSESAWVNSPLHF.

As for this clonotype: No conserved phenylalanine or tryptophan ends this CDR3, so it is likely a read error. This chain connects TRBV4-1 to TRBJ1-5; no clear D. Per germline, CDR1 MGHRA and CDR2 YSYEKL. Trimming stripped 1 base from V and 7 bases from J, with 11 bases between. This CDR3 comprises 14 residues. The CDR3 DNA sequence: TGCGCCAGCAGCCAAGGGACCGCCAAACAGCCCCAGCATTAT. The encoded protein is CASSQGTAKQPQHY.

The table lists this clonotype with a few counts. One end of the junction varies from germline; a read error may be responsible. The V call is TRBV11-1, the J call TRBJ2-3, with D perhaps matching TRBD1 or TRBD2 (5 bases each). The germline V gene has CDR1 SGHAT and CDR2 FQDESV (reference sequence). The CDR3 spans 19 residues. The CDR3, as DNA: TGTGCCAGTAGCTCTGGGGGAAGCTCTGTTGGAGCCCGCACAGATACGCAGTATTTT. Translated, it gives CASSSGGSSVGARTDTQYF.

The gene calls are TRBV24-1 and TRBJ2-3; possibly TRBD2 for D (6 bases). The CDR3 spans 18 residues. V lost 7 bases, J lost 2 bases, and 24 bases lay in between. Germline V CDR1 and CDR2: KGHDR, SFDVKD. CDR3 coding DNA: TGTGCCACCAGCCATCGCAGGGCGCGGGGCCTGTCCACAGATACGCAGTATTTT. Translated: CATSHRRARGLSTDTQYF.

As regards this clonotype: The CDR3 end shows no conserved phenylalanine or tryptophan, and so a read error is likely. This chain links TRBV6-1 with TRBJ1-2; the match to TRBD1 covers 8 bases. CDR1 is MNHNS and CDR2 is SASEGT in the germline V gene. This CDR3 has 14 amino acids. The CDR3 loop is CVTLMTGVDYGYTS. As DNA, the CDR3 is TGTGTCACTCTTATGACAGGGGTGGACTATGGCTACACCTCC.

As concerns this clonotype: One end of the junction fails to match germline, which may point to a read error. This sequence joins TRBV28 and TRBJ2-7; D may be TRBD1 or TRBD2 (6 bases each). This CDR3 spans 14 amino acids. Germline values: CDR1 MDHEN, CDR2 SYDVKM. CDR3 amino acids: CASSLRGENYEQHF. The DNA for the CDR3 is TGTGCCAGCAGTTTAAGGGGGGAAAACTACGAGCAGCACTTC.

Regarding this clonotype: Its ends do not fully match the called genes, so a read error is possible. The chain uses TRBV12-3 or TRBV12-4 and TRBJ2-7; D uncertain. The CDR3 loop spans 11 amino acids. CDR3 DNA sequence: TGTGTCAGCTTACGCTCGGGTGAGCAGTACTTC. It translates to CVSLRSGEQYF.

A note on this clonotype: At one end the junction does not follow the germline gene, possibly because of a read error. The rearrangement joins TRBV7-8 to TRBJ2-1; the match to TRBD2 covers 7 bases. The CDR3 is 17 residues long. CDR1 is SGHVS and CDR2 is FQNEAQ in the germline V gene. The CDR3 spells CAGSSGRSKGKNNEQFF. In DNA, the CDR3 is TGTGCCGGCAGCTCCGGGAGGTCGAAAGGGAAGAACAATGAGCAGTTCTTC.

A remark on this clonotype: A junction boundary mismatches the germline segment, possibly from a read error. This chain uses TRBV11-2 with TRBJ2-2; the D gene is possibly TRBD1 (6 bases). The CDR3 consists of 14 residues. Per germline, CDR1 SGHAT and CDR2 FQNNGV. Written as DNA, the CDR3 is TGTGCCAGCAGCCCAGGGGAAGACTCCGGGGAGTTGTTTTTT. It specifies CASSPGEDSGELFF. The full variable domain, in which reference TRBV11-2 and TRBJ2-2 provide the parts outside the CDR3, is EAGVAQSPRYKIIEKRQSVAFWCNPISGHATLYWYQQILGQGPKLLIQFQNNGVVDDSQLPKDRFSAERLKGVDSTLKIQPAKLEDSAVYLCASSPGEDSGELFFGEGSRLTVL.

This chain connects TRBV20-1 to TRBJ2-7, with 7 bases lining up with TRBD2. The germline V gene has CDR1 DFQATT and CDR2 SNEGSKA (reference sequence). The CDR3 length is 15 residues. With V trimmed by 0 bases and J by 5 bases, 10 bases remained unmatched. In DNA form, the CDR3 reads TGCAGTGCTAGAGATCCAAGCGGGAAGATGGACGAGCAGTACTTC. Its translation: CSARDPSGKMDEQYF.

A remark on this clonotype: A read error may produce the germline difference seen at one junction end. The chain joins TRBV6-6 to TRBJ2-7; the D gene is possibly TRBD2 (7 bases). Germline CDR1 is MNHNY and CDR2 is SVGAGI (reference sequence). This CDR3 region has 16 residues. DNA of the CDR3: TGCGCCAACAGTTACTCGGGGGGCTTAACGGGCTACGAGCAGTACTTC. Translating gives CANSYSGGLTGYEQYF.

Comments on this clonotype: It may be a read error: a sequence one base away is much more abundant. The chain is built from TRBV6-6 and TRBJ2-7; possible D gene TRBD2, 5 bases. Looked up from germline, CDR1 is MNHNY and CDR2 is SVGAGI (reference sequence). There are 14 residues in the CDR3. Written as DNA, the CDR3 is TGTGCCTGCAGTTACTCGAGAGCGGACTACGAGCAGTACTTC. Its protein product is CACSYSRADYEQYF.

About this clonotype: A read error may account for a junction end that differs from germline. The gene calls are TRBV10-2 and TRBJ2-1, with D possibly called TRBD1 or TRBD2 (5 bases each). CDR3 length: 15 residues. Per germline, CDR1 WSHSY and CDR2 SAAADI. CDR3 loop: CASSAGQISYNEQFF. In DNA form, the CDR3 reads TGCGCCAGCAGTGCGGGGCAGATCTCCTATAATGAGCAGTTCTTC.

This clonotype appeared many times. This rearrangement joins TRBV28 to TRBJ2-7; TRBD1 matches at 9 bases. CDR1 is MDHEN, CDR2 SYDVKM, per germline. The CDR3 is 14 residues long. With V trimmed by 5 bases and J by 3 bases, 5 bases remained unmatched. The DNA for the CDR3 is TGTGCCAGCAGTGAGGGGGGACAGGGCTACGAGCAGTACTTC. This sequence encodes CASSEGGQGYEQYF.

This clonotype turned up a few times. The chain recombines TRBV7-3 with TRBJ2-7; D call uncertain. The germline V gene has CDR1 SGHTA and CDR2 FQGTGA. This CDR3 contains 15 residues. V lost 5 bases and J lost 0, with 14 bases in between. CDR3 amino acids: CASSPDGGDSYEQYF. The CDR3 DNA sequence: TGTGCCAGCAGCCCAGACGGTGGGGACTCCTACGAGCAGTACTTC.